This T cell receptor (beta chain) was captured in a study of cytomegalovirus exposure and HLA in healthy donors. The study's findings and limits: A few CMV-associated chains were confirmed in vitro to be specific for CMV antigens.

From the approximately 120-subject validation cohort, which was separate from the roughly 620-subject first cohort, the donors were drawn. Sequencing used immunoSEQ multiplex PCR; TCRdb keeps in-frame clones, though not all of them. The sample shows over 85,000 clones, roughly 88% of them seen only once. Germline lookup yields CDR1 SGHNT and CDR2 YYREEE (reference sequence). The CDR3 runs 14 residues. V gave up 0 bases and J gave up 5 bases, with 8 bases separating them. To note about this clone: Its antigen is currently unknown.

The clonotype originates from a woman aged 25-40 years in good health and CMV-seropositive. The sequencing input was PBMCs. The chain employs TRBV5-4 and TRBJ2-2, with D possibly matching TRBD2 (5 bases). The CDR3 spells CASSLVPGTGELFF. The CDR3 DNA reads as TGTGCCAGCAGCTTGGTCCCGGGAACCGGGGAGCTGTTTTTT.